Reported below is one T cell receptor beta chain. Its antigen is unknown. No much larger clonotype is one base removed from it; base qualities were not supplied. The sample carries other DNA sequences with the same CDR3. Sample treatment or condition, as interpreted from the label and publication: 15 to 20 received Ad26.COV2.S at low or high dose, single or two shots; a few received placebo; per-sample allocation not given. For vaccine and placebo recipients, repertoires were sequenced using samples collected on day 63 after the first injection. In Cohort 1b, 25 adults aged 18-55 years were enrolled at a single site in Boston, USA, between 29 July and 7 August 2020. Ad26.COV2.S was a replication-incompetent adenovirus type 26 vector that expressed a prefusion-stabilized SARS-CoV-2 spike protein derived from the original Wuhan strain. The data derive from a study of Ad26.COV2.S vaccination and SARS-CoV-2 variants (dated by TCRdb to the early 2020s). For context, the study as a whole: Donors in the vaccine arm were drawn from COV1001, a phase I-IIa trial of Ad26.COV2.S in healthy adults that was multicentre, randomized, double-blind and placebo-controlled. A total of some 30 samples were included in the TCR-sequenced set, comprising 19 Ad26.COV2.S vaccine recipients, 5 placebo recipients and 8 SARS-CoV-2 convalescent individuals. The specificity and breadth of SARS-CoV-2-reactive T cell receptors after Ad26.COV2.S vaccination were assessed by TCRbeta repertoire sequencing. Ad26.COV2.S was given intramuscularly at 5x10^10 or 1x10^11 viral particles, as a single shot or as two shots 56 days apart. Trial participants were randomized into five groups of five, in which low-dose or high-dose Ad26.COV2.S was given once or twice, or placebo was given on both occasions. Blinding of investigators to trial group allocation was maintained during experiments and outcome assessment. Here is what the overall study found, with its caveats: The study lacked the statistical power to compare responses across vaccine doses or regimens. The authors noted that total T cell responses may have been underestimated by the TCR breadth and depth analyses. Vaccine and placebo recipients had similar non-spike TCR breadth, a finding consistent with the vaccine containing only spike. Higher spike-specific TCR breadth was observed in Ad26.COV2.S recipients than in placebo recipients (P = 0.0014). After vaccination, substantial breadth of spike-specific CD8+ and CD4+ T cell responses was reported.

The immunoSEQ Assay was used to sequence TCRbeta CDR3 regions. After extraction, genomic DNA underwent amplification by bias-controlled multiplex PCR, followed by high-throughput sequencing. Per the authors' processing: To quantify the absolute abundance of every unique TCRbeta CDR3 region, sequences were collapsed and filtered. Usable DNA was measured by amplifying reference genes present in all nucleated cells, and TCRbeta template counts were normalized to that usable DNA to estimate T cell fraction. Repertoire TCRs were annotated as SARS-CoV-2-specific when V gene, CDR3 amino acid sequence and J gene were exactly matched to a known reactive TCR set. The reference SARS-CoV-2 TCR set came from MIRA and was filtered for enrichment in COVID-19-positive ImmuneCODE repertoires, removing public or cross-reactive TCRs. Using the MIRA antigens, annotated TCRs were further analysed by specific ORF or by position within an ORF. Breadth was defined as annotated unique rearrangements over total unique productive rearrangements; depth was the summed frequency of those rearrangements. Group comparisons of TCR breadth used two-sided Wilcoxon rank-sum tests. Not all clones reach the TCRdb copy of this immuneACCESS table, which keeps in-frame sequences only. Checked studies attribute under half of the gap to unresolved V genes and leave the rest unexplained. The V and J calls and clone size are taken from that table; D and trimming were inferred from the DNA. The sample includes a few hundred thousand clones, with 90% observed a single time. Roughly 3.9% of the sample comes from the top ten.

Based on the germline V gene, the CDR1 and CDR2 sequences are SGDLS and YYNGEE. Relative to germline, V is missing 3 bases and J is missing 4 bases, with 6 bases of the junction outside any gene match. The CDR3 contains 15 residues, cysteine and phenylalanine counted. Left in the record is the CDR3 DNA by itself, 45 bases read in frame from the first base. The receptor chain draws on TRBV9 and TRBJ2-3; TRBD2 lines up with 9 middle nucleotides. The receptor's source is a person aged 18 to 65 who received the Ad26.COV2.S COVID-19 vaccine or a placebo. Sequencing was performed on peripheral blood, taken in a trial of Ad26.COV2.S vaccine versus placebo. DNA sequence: TGTGCCAGCAGCGATAGCGGGAGAGGAGCAGATACGCAGTATTTT. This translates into CASSDSGRGADTQYF.